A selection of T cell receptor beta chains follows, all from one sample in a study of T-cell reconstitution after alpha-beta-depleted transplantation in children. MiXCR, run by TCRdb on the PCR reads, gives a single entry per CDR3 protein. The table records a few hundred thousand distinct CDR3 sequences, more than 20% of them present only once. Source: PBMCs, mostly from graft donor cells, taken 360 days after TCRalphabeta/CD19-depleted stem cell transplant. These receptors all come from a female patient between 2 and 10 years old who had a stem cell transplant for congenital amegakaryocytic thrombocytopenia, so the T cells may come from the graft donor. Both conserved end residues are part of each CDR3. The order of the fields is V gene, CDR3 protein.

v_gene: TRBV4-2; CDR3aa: CASSQASGTLRDNEQFF
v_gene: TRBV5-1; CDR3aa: CASSPNRASGEQFF
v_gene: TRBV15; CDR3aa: CATSRDPTSGMDNEQFF
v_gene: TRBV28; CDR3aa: CASLGAGRMNTEAFF
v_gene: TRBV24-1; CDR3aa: CATSEQATNTGELFF
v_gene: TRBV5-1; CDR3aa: CASRDRRKETQYF
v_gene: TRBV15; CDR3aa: CATRTGTGGFYEQYF
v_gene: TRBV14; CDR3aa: CASSHFRAGGSFNEQFF
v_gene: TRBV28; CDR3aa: CASSSSGTSGGVDFLETQYF
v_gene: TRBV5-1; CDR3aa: CASSLGGRNEKLFF
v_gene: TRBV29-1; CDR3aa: CSVEDPVGKGKGNEQYF
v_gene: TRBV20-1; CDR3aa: CSAQAGDQPQHF
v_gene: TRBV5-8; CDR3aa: CASSPFGTSPIYEQFF
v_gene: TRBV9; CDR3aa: CASSATGTSGTEQYF
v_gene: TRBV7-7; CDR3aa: CASSRREGYEQYF
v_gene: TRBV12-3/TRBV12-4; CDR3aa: CASSFYVPGGETQYF
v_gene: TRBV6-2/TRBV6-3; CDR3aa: CASSYRGLAANLKESSYNEQFF
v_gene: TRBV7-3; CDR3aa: CASSLNPRLPSTDTQYF
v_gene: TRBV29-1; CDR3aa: CSVEGIRGPSSYEQYF
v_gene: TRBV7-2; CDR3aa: CASSLALQGGTGELFF
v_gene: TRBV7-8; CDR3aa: CASSPPLADTDTQYF
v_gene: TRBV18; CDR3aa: CASSPATAGGRDTQYF
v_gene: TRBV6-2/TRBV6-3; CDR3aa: CASSYGTGTSEQYF
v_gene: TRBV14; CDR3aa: CASSHRGVYEQYF